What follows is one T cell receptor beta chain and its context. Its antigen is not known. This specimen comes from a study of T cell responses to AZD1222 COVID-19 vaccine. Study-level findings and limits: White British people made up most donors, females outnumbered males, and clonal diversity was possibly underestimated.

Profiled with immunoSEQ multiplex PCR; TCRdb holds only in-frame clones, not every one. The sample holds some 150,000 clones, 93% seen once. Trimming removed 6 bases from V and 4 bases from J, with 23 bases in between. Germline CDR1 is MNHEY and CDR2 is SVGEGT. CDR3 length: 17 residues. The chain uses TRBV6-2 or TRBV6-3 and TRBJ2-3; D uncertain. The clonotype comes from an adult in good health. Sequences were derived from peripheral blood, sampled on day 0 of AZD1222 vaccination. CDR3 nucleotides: TGTGCCAGCAGCAATGAGCCACTACGGAGTTTTTCAGATACGCAGTATTTT. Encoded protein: CASSNEPLRSFSDTQYF.